These T cell receptor beta chains were read from a single sample in a study of T-cell reconstitution after alpha-beta-depleted transplantation in children. MiXCR, applied by TCRdb to the PCR reads, yields one record per CDR3 protein. Of 360,000 or so distinct CDR3 sequences listed, about a fifth were seen once; the top ten hold 3.5% to 4%. Sequenced here: PBMCs from the stem cell graft donor, sampled from the stem cell graft. Receptor source: a human donor who donated a stem cell graft to a child with acute myeloid leukemia. Both conserved end residues are part of each CDR3.

>TRBJ2-7|TRBV2
CASSPTERGYF
>TRBJ2-3|TRBV20-1
CSAPAEFGTDTQYF
>TRBJ1-5|TRBV12-3/TRBV12-4
CASRDRDPNQPQHF
>TRBJ1-5|TRBV24-1
CATRARGSNQPQHF
>TRBJ2-5|TRBV20-1
CSAPTTGRMGETQYF
>TRBJ2-3|TRBV11-2
CASRGGREGSTDTQYF
>TRBJ2-7|TRBV20-1
CSARGLAGEYEQYF
>TRBJ2-3|TRBV5-1
CASSSLNGDTQYF
>TRBJ2-5|TRBV24-1
CATSDLRDSQETQYF
>TRBJ2-7|TRBV5-1
CASSSLEGESLRSYEQYF
>TRBJ1-5|TRBV19
CASNSPGRGGIYSNQPQHF
>TRBJ2-7|TRBV24-1
CATSDRSSCEQYF
>TRBJ1-1|TRBV20-1
CSAPRTGQVVGATEAFF
>TRBJ2-5|TRBV4-2
CASSPRGAAVEETQYF
>TRBJ2-5|TRBV29-1
CSVGRYQETQYF
>TRBJ2-7|TRBV7-2
CASNIPGLTYEQYF
>TRBJ2-3|TRBV4-2
CASSQDEGGGTDTQYF
>TRBJ2-2|TRBV29-1
CSANDREVTTGELFF
>TRBJ1-2|TRBV5-1
CASSVGSRQGSVGYTF
>TRBJ2-3|TRBV20-1
CSSWGLTSGLGDTQYF
>TRBJ2-2|TRBV15
CATSSGRDSGELFF
>TRBJ2-5|TRBV27
CASRSWDRAETQYF
>TRBJ1-5|TRBV4-1
CASSQVPPTSNQPQHF
>TRBJ2-2|TRBV3-1
CASSQGAGVLTGELFF
>TRBJ2-7|TRBV10-3
CAISEFGQRAYEQYF
>TRBJ2-5|TRBV20-1
CSPTSGGGETQYF
>TRBJ2-7|TRBV7-2
CASSLVPEGEQYF
>TRBJ2-5|TRBV29-1
CSVEDGVSGQETQYF
>TRBJ2-7|TRBV7-2
CASSRGYPYEQYF
>TRBJ1-5|TRBV5-5
CASSFDQPQHF
>TRBJ2-5|TRBV20-1
CSALIGPRGETQYF
>TRBJ2-1|TRBV7-6
CASSLEENTYNEQFF
>TRBJ2-1|TRBV5-1
CASSLAQGNEQFF
>TRBJ2-7|TRBV7-9
CASSLRTGLAYEQYF
>TRBJ2-7|TRBV11-3
CASSLVLQDEQYF
>TRBJ2-1|TRBV6-1
CASGEGAPLLQFF
>TRBJ2-5|TRBV5-1
CASSFAPGQGKETQYF
>TRBJ2-7|TRBV24-1
CATSDTGGDEQYF
>TRBJ2-1|TRBV20-1
CSAPRLAGSANNEQFF
>TRBJ2-7|TRBV29-1
CSVARGTGGYEQYF
>TRBJ1-3|TRBV4-2
CASSQAEDGGNTIYF
>TRBJ1-5|TRBV9
CASSAGQVNQPQHF
>TRBJ2-1|TRBV3-1
CASSPGLAGDPYNEQFF
>TRBJ2-7|TRBV4-1
CASSQETSGYSYEQYF
>TRBJ1-5|TRBV7-9
CASSLGEGNQPQHF
>TRBJ2-3|TRBV7-2
CASSLGGSHTDTQYF
>TRBJ2-7|TRBV6-4
CANSRTGTSYEQYF
>TRBJ1-1|TRBV27
CASTFGQGGRAFF